This passage covers 18 T cell receptor beta chains from one sample sequenced in a study of blood T cell repertoires in COVID-19. Assay used: immunoSEQ multiplex PCR; TCRdb lists only in-frame clones, some missing. The sample lists about 70,000 clones; around 86% were seen once. Sequenced: peripheral blood. Receptor source: a young woman with acute or convalescent COVID-19.

Comments on this clone: The same CDR3 also results from other DNA sequences found in this sample. This chain links TRBV27 with TRBJ2-3; 10 bases agree with TRBD2. This CDR3 contains 15 residues. Germline CDR1 is MNHEY and CDR2 is SMNVEV (reference sequence). The V segment lost 2 bases and the J segment 1 base; nucleotides outside the gene matches: 0. For the CDR3, the DNA is TGTGCCAGCAGTTTAGGGACTAGCGGCACAGATACGCAGTATTTT. Translated: CASSLGTSGTDTQYF.

The sample holds a few counts of this clone. The chain couples TRBV28 to TRBJ1-5; D remains unclear. In germline, CDR1 is MDHEN, CDR2 SYDVKM. This CDR3 spans 14 amino acids. Trimming removed 1 base at V and 7 bases at J, with 11 bases between. The chain's CDR3 is CASSLSGINQPQHF. In DNA form, the CDR3 reads TGTGCCAGCAGTTTATCAGGTATAAACCAGCCCCAGCATTTT.

The chain is built from TRBV28 and TRBJ1-1; TRBD1 might be the D (6 bases). V was clipped by 2 bases and J by 1 base, with 14 bases between them. CDR3 length equals 16 residues. Germline assignment: CDR1 MDHEN and CDR2 SYDVKM. The CDR3 protein is CASSLPEDRKNTEAFF. CDR3 bases: TGTGCCAGCAGTTTACCAGAGGACAGAAAGAACACTGAAGCTTTCTTT.

The rearrangement joins TRBV2 to TRBJ1-5, with TRBD1 identical over 8 bases. The CDR3 loop spans 17 amino acids. V dropped 4 bases and J dropped 0; count of bases not matched to a gene: 8. CDR1 is SNHLY, CDR2 FYNNEI, per germline. The chain's CDR3 is CASSVGRTGSSNQPQHF. The DNA for the CDR3 is TGTGCCAGCAGTGTGGGACGGACAGGGAGTAGCAATCAGCCCCAGCATTTT.

The chain is built from TRBV6-4 and TRBJ2-2; D is unclear. From germline, CDR1 is MRHNA and CDR2 SNTAGT. Trimming cost V 4 bases and J 5 bases, with 5 bases left between them. The CDR3 covers 12 residues. The CDR3 DNA reads as TGTGCCAGCAGTGGAGGAACCGGGGAGCTGTTTTTT. It codes for CASSGGTGELFF.

The chain uses TRBV14 and TRBJ2-1, with 12 positions matching TRBD2. The CDR3 length is 15 residues. Unmatched junction bases numbered 4, after V lost 1 base and J lost 9 bases. Per the germline V gene, CDR1 is SGHDN and CDR2 is FVKESK. In DNA, the CDR3 is TGTGCCAGCAGCCAAGTCTCTAGCGGGAGGGTTGAGCAGTTCTTC. It yields the protein CASSQVSSGRVEQFF.

This sequence joins TRBV5-4 and TRBJ1-2, with 9 bases lining up with TRBD1. Germline values: CDR1 SGHNT, CDR2 YYREEE (reference sequence). The ends lost 3 bases at V and 4 bases at J; junction bases unmatched: 10. The CDR3 runs to 16 residues. The CDR3 DNA reads as TGTGCCAGCAGCTCCAACCCCCAGACAGGGGGCTATGGCTACACCTTC. Protein product: CASSSNPQTGGYGYTF.

The chain recombines TRBV13 with TRBJ2-1; the match to TRBD2 covers 11 bases. CDR1 is PRHDT and CDR2 is FYEKMQ in the germline V gene (reference sequence). Losses at the gene ends were 3 bases for V and 7 bases for J; bases not matched to a gene: 5. CDR3 length: 15 amino acids. CDR3 in DNA: TGTGCCAGCAGCTTGTTGTCTAGCGGGAGGAATGAGCAGTTCTTC. Translating gives CASSLLSSGRNEQFF.

V and J are TRBV5-1 and TRBJ2-2; D may be TRBD1 (6 bases). V lost 3 bases and J 6 bases, leaving 12 bases between the germline ends. Germline V gene lookup returns CDR1 SGHRS and CDR2 YFSETQ. This CDR3 has 14 amino acids. CDR3 region: CASSSGTLPGELFF. In DNA form, the CDR3 reads TGCGCCAGCAGCTCCGGGACATTGCCCGGGGAGCTGTTTTTT.

This chain connects TRBV7-2 to TRBJ2-3; the match to TRBD2 covers 14 bases. CDR1 and CDR2 (germline): SGHTA, FQGNSA. The CDR3 spans 19 residues. The ends lost 4 bases at V and 2 bases at J; junction bases unmatched: 11. CDR3 protein: CASSSPGLAGATYTDTQYF. Written as DNA, the CDR3 is TGTGCCAGCAGCTCGCCGGGACTAGCGGGGGCCACCTACACAGATACGCAGTATTTT.

The chain couples TRBV19 to TRBJ2-2, with D maybe TRBD1 (5 bases). The CDR3 covers 14 residues. The germline gives CDR1 LNHDA, CDR2 SQIVND (reference sequence). The V gene lost 5 bases and the J gene lost 6 bases, with 13 bases spanning the gap. The CDR3 loop is CASSRARGAGELFF. CDR3 sequence (DNA): TGTGCCAGTAGTCGGGCAAGGGGCGCCGGGGAGCTGTTTTTT.

The rearrangement joins TRBV7-8 to TRBJ2-7; 9 positions match TRBD1. The CDR3 has 18 amino acids. In germline, CDR1 is SGHVS, CDR2 FQNEAQ. V shed 0 bases, J shed 2 bases, and the junction held 11 bases outside the gene matches. As DNA, the CDR3 is TGTGCCAGCAGCTTAGCGGGACGGGGTCGGGACAGGGCCTACGAGCAGTACTTC. Translation gives CASSLAGRGRDRAYEQYF.

The chain couples TRBV6-1 to TRBJ1-6; D remains ambiguous. Germline V lookup: CDR1 MNHNS, CDR2 SASEGT. The length of the CDR3 is 15 residues. Between the trimmed V and J ends, which lost 1 base and 6 bases, there was a span of 10 bases. The CDR3 nucleotides read TGTGCCAGCAGTGAAGGGAGGATGGGTAATTCACCCCTCCACTTT. It encodes CASSEGRMGNSPLHF.

CDR3 region: CASSLGQGNTDTQYF. CDR3 DNA sequence: TGCGCCAGCAGCTTGGGACAGGGAAACACAGATACGCAGTATTTT. The rearrangement uses TRBV5-1 and TRBJ2-3; 7 nucleotides align to TRBD1. The CDR3 is made up of 15 amino acids. The germline V gene encodes CDR1 SGHRS and CDR2 YFSETQ. V shed 0 bases, J shed 2 bases, and the junction held 3 bases outside the gene matches.

This chain joins TRBV18 and TRBJ2-3; possibly TRBD2 for D (5 bases). Trimming shortened V by 3 bases and J by 1 base, and 20 bases separated the two germline ends. The CDR3 spans 18 residues. Per germline, CDR1 KGHSH and CDR2 LQKENI. DNA for the CDR3: TGTGCCAGCTCACCTCAACCCGGGGATCTATGGGGCACAGATACGCAGTATTTT. Its protein product is CASSPQPGDLWGTDTQYF.

The gene calls are TRBV3-1 (or the pseudogene TRBV3-2) and TRBJ2-2; no definite D call. Per germline, CDR1 LGHDT and CDR2 YNNKEL (reference sequence). The CDR3 runs 14 residues. V was cut by 0 bases and J by 5 bases, with 7 bases left in between. The CDR3 nucleotides read TGTGCCAGCAGCCAAGATTGGGCGACCGGGGAGCTGTTTTTT. It codes for CASSQDWATGELFF.

V is TRBV3-1 (or the pseudogene TRBV3-2) and J is TRBJ2-5; 12 bases align to TRBD2. Germline CDR1 LGHDT, CDR2 YNNKEL (reference sequence). V lost 1 base to trimming and J lost 5 bases; unmatched junction nucleotides: 11. CDR3 length: 18 amino acids. This chain's CDR3 is CASSQVSFRTSGTETQYF. Written as DNA, the CDR3 is TGTGCCAGCAGCCAAGTGTCATTTCGGACTAGCGGGACGGAGACCCAGTACTTC.

Note on this clone: One end of the junction varies from germline; a read error may be responsible. This rearrangement joins TRBV5-5 to TRBJ1-5, with 11 bases identical to TRBD1. This CDR3 has 14 amino acids. Germline lookup yields CDR1 SGHKS and CDR2 YYEKEE (reference sequence). The CDR3 DNA is TGTGCCAGCAGCTGGACAGGGGGCAATGAGCCCCAGCATTTT. Amino acid sequence: CASSWTGGNEPQHF.